Listed below are T cell receptor beta chains from one sample, sequenced in a study of blood T cell repertoires in COVID-19. This table comes from immunoSEQ multiplex PCR, and its TCRdb copy is limited to in-frame clones, with some not included. The repertoire holds approximately 270,000 clones, with 88% as singletons. Sequencing was done on a sample of peripheral blood. The receptors come from a woman aged 25-40 years with COVID-19, enrolled during active disease. The CDR3 runs from the conserved cysteine through the conserved F or W. The D gene is left open where the match is weak. For some rows the clone size is stated as once, few or many, or as a class when expanded; others skip it.

v_gene: TRBV2; j_gene: TRBJ1-2; d_gene: NA; abundance: NA; CDR3aa: CASRGINYGYTF; CDR3nt: TGTGCCAGCAGGGGCATAAACTATGGCTACACCTTC
v_gene: TRBV7-8; j_gene: TRBJ2-1; d_gene: TRBD2; abundance: NA; CDR3aa: CASSLRTSAEQFF; CDR3nt: TGTGCCAGCAGCTTAAGGACTAGCGCTGAGCAGTTCTTC
v_gene: TRBV19; j_gene: TRBJ1-2; d_gene: NA; abundance: NA; CDR3aa: CASSITVDTSNYGYTF; CDR3nt: TGTGCCAGTAGTATTACTGTGGACACATCTAACTATGGCTACACCTTC
v_gene: TRBV7-9; j_gene: TRBJ1-2; d_gene: TRBD1; abundance: NA; CDR3aa: CASNIDRDGYTF; CDR3nt: TGTGCCAGCAACATCGACAGGGATGGCTACACCTTC
v_gene: TRBV27; j_gene: TRBJ1-6; d_gene: TRBD1; abundance: NA; CDR3aa: CASSPTGGVSPLHF; CDR3nt: TGTGCCAGCAGTCCAACAGGGGGGGTTTCACCCCTCCACTTT
v_gene: TRBV27; j_gene: TRBJ1-1; d_gene: NA; abundance: NA; CDR3aa: CASSPDTVEAFF; CDR3nt: TGTGCCAGCAGTCCCGACACGGTTGAAGCTTTCTTT
v_gene: TRBV3-1/TRBV3-2; j_gene: TRBJ2-1; d_gene: TRBD2; abundance: once; CDR3aa: CASSQLAGGPNEQFF; CDR3nt: TGTGCCAGCAGCCAGTTAGCGGGAGGTCCCAATGAGCAGTTCTTC
v_gene: TRBV6-1; j_gene: TRBJ2-7; d_gene: NA; abundance: NA; CDR3aa: CASSERWTDSYEQYF; CDR3nt: TGTGCCAGCAGTGAAAGATGGACAGACTCCTACGAGCAGTACTTC
v_gene: TRBV4-3; j_gene: TRBJ2-2; d_gene: NA; abundance: NA; CDR3aa: CASSPQENTGELFF; CDR3nt: TGCGCCAGCAGCCCGCAGGAGAACACCGGGGAGCTGTTTTTT
v_gene: TRBV6-5; j_gene: TRBJ1-3; d_gene: NA; abundance: NA; CDR3aa: CASSLQGSGNTIYF; CDR3nt: TGTGCCAGCAGCTTGCAGGGGAGCGGAAACACCATATATTTT
v_gene: TRBV30; j_gene: TRBJ2-6; d_gene: TRBD1; abundance: NA; CDR3aa: CAWRDRGGAGANVLTF; CDR3nt: TGTGCCTGGAGGGACAGGGGAGGCGCTGGGGCCAACGTCCTGACTTTC
v_gene: TRBV18; j_gene: TRBJ2-5; d_gene: NA; abundance: NA; CDR3aa: CASSPANQETQYF; CDR3nt: TGTGCCAGCTCACCGGCCAACCAAGAGACCCAGTACTTC
v_gene: TRBV4-3; j_gene: TRBJ1-3; d_gene: NA; abundance: once; CDR3aa: CASSQEPLGPSGNTIYF; CDR3nt: TGCGCCAGCAGCCAAGAACCCCTGGGCCCCTCTGGAAACACCATATATTTT
v_gene: TRBV5-1; j_gene: TRBJ2-5; d_gene: NA; abundance: NA; CDR3aa: CASSPGAGETQYF; CDR3nt: TGCGCCAGCAGCCCGGGAGCAGGAGAGACCCAGTACTTC
v_gene: TRBV6-5; j_gene: TRBJ1-1; d_gene: NA; abundance: many; CDR3aa: CASSLQRDTEAFF; CDR3nt: TGTGCCAGCAGTTTACAGCGGGACACTGAAGCTTTCTTT
v_gene: TRBV18; j_gene: TRBJ2-3; d_gene: NA; abundance: NA; CDR3aa: CASSPVQASDTQYF; CDR3nt: TGTGCCAGCTCCCCCGTCCAAGCCTCGGATACGCAGTATTTT
v_gene: TRBV28; j_gene: TRBJ2-4; d_gene: NA; abundance: NA; CDR3aa: CASSSPGLKNIQYF; CDR3nt: TGTGCCAGCAGTAGCCCGGGTTTGAAAAACATTCAGTACTTC
v_gene: TRBV29-1; j_gene: TRBJ1-5; d_gene: NA; abundance: NA; CDR3aa: CSVGGRGSNQPQHF; CDR3nt: TGCAGCGTTGGGGGGCGCGGTAGCAATCAGCCCCAGCATTTT
v_gene: TRBV7-9; j_gene: TRBJ2-3; d_gene: NA; abundance: NA; CDR3aa: CASSTPGRDITDTQYF; CDR3nt: TGTGCCAGCAGCACCCCGGGCAGGGACATCACAGATACGCAGTATTTT
v_gene: TRBV7-2; j_gene: TRBJ1-1; d_gene: TRBD1; abundance: NA; CDR3aa: CASRAQGDPGTEAFF; CDR3nt: TGTGCCAGCAGAGCTCAGGGGGATCCGGGCACTGAAGCTTTCTTT
v_gene: TRBV29-1; j_gene: TRBJ2-3; d_gene: NA; abundance: few; CDR3aa: CSVDARGADTQYF; CDR3nt: TGCAGCGTTGATGCCAGGGGAGCAGATACGCAGTATTTT
v_gene: TRBV7-9; j_gene: TRBJ2-3; d_gene: TRBD1; abundance: NA; CDR3aa: CASRPGQVGTDTQYF; CDR3nt: TGTGCCAGCAGACCGGGACAGGTGGGCACAGATACGCAGTATTTT
v_gene: TRBV3-1/TRBV3-2; j_gene: TRBJ2-1; d_gene: NA; abundance: once; CDR3aa: CASSRTYTYLDSYNEQFF; CDR3nt: TGTGCCAGCAGCCGGACTTACACCTATCTAGACTCCTACAATGAGCAGTTCTTC
v_gene: TRBV4-3; j_gene: TRBJ2-5; d_gene: TRBD1; abundance: NA; CDR3aa: CASSQEWDRPYQETQYF; CDR3nt: TGCGCCAGCAGCCAAGAATGGGACAGGCCGTACCAAGAGACCCAGTACTTC
v_gene: TRBV9; j_gene: TRBJ1-6; d_gene: TRBD1; abundance: NA; CDR3aa: CASSVDGTGDSPLHF; CDR3nt: TGTGCCAGCAGCGTAGACGGGACAGGGGACTCACCCCTCCACTTT
v_gene: TRBV4-3; j_gene: TRBJ1-1; d_gene: TRBD1; abundance: NA; CDR3aa: CASSQDWDRGNTEAFF; CDR3nt: TGCGCCAGCAGCCAAGATTGGGACAGGGGGAACACTGAAGCTTTCTTT
v_gene: TRBV18; j_gene: TRBJ1-2; d_gene: TRBD1; abundance: NA; CDR3aa: CASSLLGTDYGYTF; CDR3nt: TGTGCCAGCTCATTGCTGGGGACAGACTATGGCTACACCTTC
v_gene: TRBV7-9; j_gene: TRBJ2-1; d_gene: NA; abundance: few; CDR3aa: CASSFDGQGTEQFF; CDR3nt: TGTGCCAGCAGCTTCGACGGCCAGGGGACTGAGCAGTTCTTC
v_gene: TRBV5-6; j_gene: TRBJ2-2; d_gene: NA; abundance: NA; CDR3aa: CASSFTGAGELFF; CDR3nt: TGTGCCAGCAGCTTCACCGGGGCCGGGGAGCTGTTTTTT
v_gene: TRBV15; j_gene: TRBJ2-2; d_gene: NA; abundance: NA; CDR3aa: CATSRIRDTGELFF; CDR3nt: TGTGCCACCAGCAGGATCAGGGACACCGGGGAGCTGTTTTTT
v_gene: TRBV19; j_gene: TRBJ2-2; d_gene: TRBD1; abundance: NA; CDR3aa: CASTRQGHTGELFF; CDR3nt: TGTGCCAGTACCCGACAGGGGCACACCGGGGAGCTGTTTTTT
v_gene: TRBV24-1; j_gene: TRBJ1-1; d_gene: NA; abundance: NA; CDR3aa: CATSERVGTEAFF; CDR3nt: TGTGCCACCAGTGAGCGGGTCGGGACAGAAGCTTTCTTT
v_gene: TRBV5-1; j_gene: TRBJ1-1; d_gene: TRBD1; abundance: NA; CDR3aa: CASSLDVRDSEAFF; CDR3nt: TGCGCCAGCAGCTTGGACGTCAGGGACAGTGAAGCTTTCTTT
v_gene: TRBV19; j_gene: TRBJ2-4; d_gene: NA; abundance: NA; CDR3aa: CASSIRVSLAKNIQYF; CDR3nt: TGTGCCAGTAGTATCAGGGTCTCGTTAGCCAAAAACATTCAGTACTTC
v_gene: TRBV6-2/TRBV6-3; j_gene: TRBJ1-2; d_gene: NA; abundance: NA; CDR3aa: CASSLEGNYGYTF; CDR3nt: TGTGCCAGCAGTTTGGAGGGGAACTATGGCTACACCTTC
v_gene: TRBV7-6; j_gene: TRBJ2-2; d_gene: NA; abundance: NA; CDR3aa: CASSFPNGVGSGELFF; CDR3nt: TGTGCCAGCAGCTTTCCGAACGGGGTGGGATCGGGGGAGCTGTTTTTT
v_gene: TRBV29-1; j_gene: TRBJ1-5; d_gene: TRBD1; abundance: few; CDR3aa: CSVEQGANQPQHF; CDR3nt: TGCAGCGTTGAACAGGGGGCCAATCAGCCCCAGCATTTT
v_gene: TRBV21-1; j_gene: TRBJ1-5; d_gene: NA; abundance: NA; CDR3aa: CASSTRIGTGGPYSNQPQHF; CDR3nt: TGTGCCAGCAGCACACGAATAGGGACAGGGGGCCCTTATAGCAATCAGCCCCAGCATTTT
v_gene: TRBV5-4; j_gene: TRBJ2-5; d_gene: NA; abundance: NA; CDR3aa: CASSLLWTQETQYF; CDR3nt: TGTGCCAGCAGCTTGCTCTGGACACAAGAGACCCAGTACTTC
v_gene: TRBV7-8; j_gene: TRBJ2-1; d_gene: NA; abundance: few; CDR3aa: CASSLAPPVAAYNEQFF; CDR3nt: TGTGCCAGCAGCTTAGCCCCGCCGGTAGCGGCTTACAATGAGCAGTTCTTC
v_gene: TRBV24-1; j_gene: TRBJ2-5; d_gene: NA; abundance: NA; CDR3aa: CATSVDRGGETQYF; CDR3nt: TGTGCCACCAGTGTAGACAGGGGAGGGGAGACCCAGTACTTC
v_gene: TRBV3-1/TRBV3-2; j_gene: TRBJ2-7; d_gene: NA; abundance: few; CDR3aa: CASSQDQTAPESYEQYF; CDR3nt: TGTGCCAGCAGCCAAGATCAGACCGCCCCGGAGTCCTACGAGCAGTACTTC
v_gene: TRBV19; j_gene: TRBJ1-1; d_gene: NA; abundance: NA; CDR3aa: CASGHFEAFF; CDR3nt: TGTGCCAGCGGACACTTTGAAGCTTTCTTT
v_gene: TRBV10-3; j_gene: TRBJ2-4; d_gene: TRBD2; abundance: NA; CDR3aa: CAISDTSGITAKNIQYF; CDR3nt: TGTGCCATCAGTGACACGAGCGGGATAACGGCCAAAAACATTCAGTACTTC
v_gene: TRBV28; j_gene: TRBJ1-3; d_gene: NA; abundance: NA; CDR3aa: CASSPGTASGNTIYF; CDR3nt: TGTGCCAGCAGTCCAGGGACTGCCTCCGGAAACACCATATATTTT
v_gene: TRBV5-1; j_gene: TRBJ2-2; d_gene: NA; abundance: NA; CDR3aa: CASSSRAGGVTGELFF; CDR3nt: TGCGCCAGCAGCTCTCGGGCAGGCGGGGTCACCGGGGAGCTGTTTTTT
v_gene: TRBV12-3/TRBV12-4; j_gene: TRBJ2-3; d_gene: NA; abundance: NA; CDR3aa: CASSPTTTDTQYF; CDR3nt: TGTGCCAGCAGTCCCACGACTACAGATACGCAGTATTTT
v_gene: TRBV6-6; j_gene: TRBJ2-2; d_gene: TRBD1; abundance: NA; CDR3aa: CASRPPSQGPTGELFF; CDR3nt: TGTGCCAGCAGACCTCCCTCACAGGGGCCCACCGGGGAGCTGTTTTTT
v_gene: TRBV6-4; j_gene: TRBJ2-1; d_gene: TRBD2; abundance: NA; CDR3aa: CASSDSDSGIGMFF; CDR3nt: TGTGCCAGCAGTGACTCTGATAGCGGGATTGGTATGTTCTTC
v_gene: TRBV12-5; j_gene: TRBJ2-5; d_gene: TRBD2; abundance: NA; CDR3aa: CASGLKVRGGQETQYF; CDR3nt: TGTGCTAGTGGTTTGAAGGTGCGGGGGGGCCAAGAGACCCAGTACTTC
v_gene: TRBV7-2; j_gene: TRBJ2-3; d_gene: TRBD2; abundance: NA; CDR3aa: CASSLAMGLPDTQYF; CDR3nt: TGTGCCAGCAGCTTAGCGATGGGACTACCCGATACGCAGTATTTT
v_gene: TRBV6-2/TRBV6-3; j_gene: TRBJ1-4; d_gene: TRBD1; abundance: NA; CDR3aa: CASSYRDRHEKLFF; CDR3nt: TGTGCCAGCAGTTACCGGGACAGGCATGAAAAACTGTTTTTT